These 15 T cell receptor beta chains were sequenced from one sample in a study of T cells in Graves' hyperthyroidism and ophthalmopathy. RNA transcripts gave rise to amplified TCR beta CDR3 regions. The primer set for the first-round RT-PCR of the TCR CDR3 was HTBI. TCRdb redid the calling of the multiplex PCR reads with MiXCR, one entry per CDR3 protein. The sample carries about half a million distinct CDR3 sequences, about a fifth recorded once. The specimen sequenced was blood. The receptors stem from a man between 18 and 35 years old with Graves' hyperthyroidism.

This clonotype was picked up many times. The V call is TRBV28, the J call TRBJ1-5; tentative D call: TRBD1 (5 bases). Germline CDR1 is MDHEN and CDR2 is SYDVKM. V was pared by 3 bases and J by 2 bases, with 14 bases between. The CDR3 consists of 16 residues. The CDR3 region is CASSFRDAQGNQPQHF. CDR3 in DNA: TGTGCCAGCAGTTTTCGGGACGCCCAGGGCAATCAGCCCCAGCATTTT.

This clonotype was counted between two and nine times. The rearrangement joins TRBV19 to TRBJ1-2, with TRBD1 identical over 7 bases. The V gene end was trimmed by 8 bases and the J gene end by 8 bases; junction bases not matched to a gene: 5. The CDR3 extends over 11 amino acids. Germline CDR1 and CDR2: LNHDA and SQIVND (reference sequence). The CDR3 bases are TGTGCCAGTTTCGACAGGGACGGCTACACCTTC. This gives the protein CASFDRDGYTF.

In its sample, this clonotype was seen many times. The rearrangement joins TRBV20-1 to TRBJ2-7; TRBD1 or TRBD2 may be the D gene (6 bases each). This CDR3 is 12 amino acids long. Trimming shortened V by 5 bases and J by 4 bases, and 12 bases separated the two germline ends. Looked up from germline, CDR1 is DFQATT and CDR2 is SNEGSKA (reference sequence). The CDR3 DNA sequence: TGCAGTGCTGGGCCGGGGGCGTACGAGCAGTACTTC. The encoded protein is CSAGPGAYEQYF.

This clonotype was seen at least ten times. The chain is built from TRBV11-2 and TRBJ2-7; D unresolved. Germline V lookup: CDR1 SGHAT, CDR2 FQNNGV. This CDR3 is 17 amino acids long. Between the trimmed V and J ends, which lost 4 bases and 0 bases, there was a span of 19 bases. The CDR3 region is CASSSFRAPASSYEQYF. Here the CDR3 DNA reads TGTGCCAGCAGCTCTTTCCGGGCCCCAGCAAGCTCCTACGAGCAGTACTTC.

The sample holds many counts of this clonotype. This rearrangement joins TRBV6-1 to TRBJ1-3; no reliable D call. Deletions cut 6 bases from V and 0 bases from J, with 9 bases between. Germline CDR1 and CDR2: MNHNS and SASEGT. The CDR3 contains 14 residues. The CDR3 sequence: CASRAVFSGNTIYF. For the CDR3, the DNA is TGTGCCAGCAGAGCCGTCTTCTCTGGAAACACCATATATTTT.

V is TRBV12-3 or TRBV12-4 and J is TRBJ2-3; no reliable D call. The CDR3 contains 13 residues. Trimming cost V 6 bases and J 6 bases, with 13 bases left between them. The CDR3 region is CASSPYLRDTQYF. The CDR3 bases are TGTGCCAGCAGCCCCTACCTTAGGGATACGCAGTATTTT.

This clonotype was counted a few times. V is TRBV6-1 and J is TRBJ2-7; 8 bases are a match to TRBD1. The length of the CDR3 is 14 residues. Germline V gene data show CDR1 as MNHNS and CDR2 as SASEGT. The J segment lost 2 bases and the V segment lost 5 bases, leaving 5 bases of the junction unmatched. The CDR3 nucleotides are TGTGCCAGCAGTCGCCGGGACAGGACCTACGAGCAGTACTTC. Encoded protein: CASSRRDRTYEQYF.

This clonotype was detected ten times or more. The chain recombines TRBV27 with TRBJ2-4, with a tentative D call TRBD2 (6 bases). The V gene's germline CDR1 is MNHEY and CDR2 SMNVEV (reference sequence). V was clipped by 6 bases and J by 6 bases, with 15 bases between them. CDR3 length: 14 residues. The DNA for the CDR3 is TGTGCCAGCAGCTCCCCCATGGAGGGAAACATTCAGTACTTC. It yields the protein CASSSPMEGNIQYF.

This rearrangement joins TRBV6-2 or TRBV6-3 to TRBJ1-1, with a possible D match to TRBD1 (5 bases). Germline-derived CDR1 and CDR2 are MNHEY and SVGEGT. Between the trimmed V and J ends, which lost 2 bases and 3 bases, there was a span of 13 bases. The CDR3 contains 15 residues. This CDR3 reads CASSYRQGLYTEAFF. The DNA of the CDR3 is TGTGCCAGCAGTTACAGGCAGGGCCTCTACACTGAAGCTTTCTTT.

This clonotype was picked up many times. The CDR3 loop is CASSDRVASETQYF. In DNA, the CDR3 is TGTGCCAGCAGCGACAGGGTTGCCTCAGAGACCCAGTACTTC. The V and J genes are TRBV12-3 or TRBV12-4 and TRBJ2-5, with TRBD1 identical over 7 bases. V shed 6 bases, J shed 4 bases, and the junction held 8 bases outside the gene matches. The CDR3 spans 14 residues.

The genes are TRBV7-8 and TRBJ2-5; D may correspond to TRBD1 or TRBD2 (5 bases each). Germline CDR1 is SGHVS and CDR2 is FQNEAQ. Trimming took 5 bases from V and 1 from J, leaving 14 bases between them. This CDR3 has 15 amino acids. The CDR3 sequence: CASSVGTVGQETQYF. Written as DNA, the CDR3 is TGTGCCAGCAGCGTAGGGACGGTCGGCCAAGAGACCCAGTACTTC.

This clonotype was detected ten times or more. This chain uses TRBV7-2 with TRBJ1-5; D not resolved. The germline gives CDR1 SGHTA, CDR2 FQGNSA. V lost 1 base, J lost 6 bases, and 7 bases lay in between. The CDR3 runs to 13 residues. The CDR3 bases are TGTGCCAGCAGCTTAGGGATGAGTCAGCCCCAGCATTTT. Translated, it gives CASSLGMSQPQHF.

This clonotype showed up many times. As DNA, the CDR3 is TGTGCCAGCAGTTACCTCATCGGTGCCCCCGCTTTCTTT. It yields the protein CASSYLIGAPAFF. The V gene is TRBV6-5, the J gene TRBJ1-1; D gene ambiguous. CDR1 and CDR2 from the germline V gene are MNHEY and SVGAGI. V was clipped by 2 bases and J by 11 bases, with 15 bases between them. This CDR3 has 13 residues.

This clonotype was counted once. This chain connects TRBV6-4 to TRBJ1-2; a weak D match, TRBD1 (5 bases). V was cut by 2 bases and J by 5 bases, with 15 bases left in between. This CDR3 is 15 amino acids long. Per germline, CDR1 MRHNA and CDR2 SNTAGT. CDR3 bases: TGTGCCAGCAGTGACGAAGGGGATTCCGGTTATGGCTACACCTTC. Protein sequence: CASSDEGDSGYGYTF.

This clonotype was found a few times. The CDR3 sequence: CASSQEWGANTEAFF. CDR3 nucleotide sequence: TGTGCCAGCAGCCAAGAATGGGGCGCGAACACTGAAGCTTTCTTT. The chain carries TRBV4-2 and TRBJ1-1, with a tentative D call TRBD1 (5 bases). Per germline, CDR1 LGHNA and CDR2 YNFKEQ. Trimming took 0 bases from V and 1 from J, leaving 9 bases between them. This CDR3 comprises 15 residues.